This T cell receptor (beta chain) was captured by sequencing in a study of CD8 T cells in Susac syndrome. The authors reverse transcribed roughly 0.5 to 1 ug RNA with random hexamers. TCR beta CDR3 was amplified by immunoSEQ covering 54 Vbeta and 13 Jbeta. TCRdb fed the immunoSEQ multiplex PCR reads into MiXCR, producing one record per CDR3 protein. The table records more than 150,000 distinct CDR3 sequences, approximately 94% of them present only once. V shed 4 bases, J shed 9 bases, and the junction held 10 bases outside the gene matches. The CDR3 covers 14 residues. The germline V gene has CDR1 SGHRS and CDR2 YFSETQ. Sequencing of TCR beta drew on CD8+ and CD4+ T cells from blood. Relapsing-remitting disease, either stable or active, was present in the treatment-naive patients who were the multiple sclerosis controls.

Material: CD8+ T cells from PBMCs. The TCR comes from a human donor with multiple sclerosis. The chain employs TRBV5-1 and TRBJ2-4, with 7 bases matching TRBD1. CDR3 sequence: CASSGTTGLGIQYF. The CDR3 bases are TGCGCCAGCAGCGGCACGACAGGGTTGGGCATTCAGTACTTC.